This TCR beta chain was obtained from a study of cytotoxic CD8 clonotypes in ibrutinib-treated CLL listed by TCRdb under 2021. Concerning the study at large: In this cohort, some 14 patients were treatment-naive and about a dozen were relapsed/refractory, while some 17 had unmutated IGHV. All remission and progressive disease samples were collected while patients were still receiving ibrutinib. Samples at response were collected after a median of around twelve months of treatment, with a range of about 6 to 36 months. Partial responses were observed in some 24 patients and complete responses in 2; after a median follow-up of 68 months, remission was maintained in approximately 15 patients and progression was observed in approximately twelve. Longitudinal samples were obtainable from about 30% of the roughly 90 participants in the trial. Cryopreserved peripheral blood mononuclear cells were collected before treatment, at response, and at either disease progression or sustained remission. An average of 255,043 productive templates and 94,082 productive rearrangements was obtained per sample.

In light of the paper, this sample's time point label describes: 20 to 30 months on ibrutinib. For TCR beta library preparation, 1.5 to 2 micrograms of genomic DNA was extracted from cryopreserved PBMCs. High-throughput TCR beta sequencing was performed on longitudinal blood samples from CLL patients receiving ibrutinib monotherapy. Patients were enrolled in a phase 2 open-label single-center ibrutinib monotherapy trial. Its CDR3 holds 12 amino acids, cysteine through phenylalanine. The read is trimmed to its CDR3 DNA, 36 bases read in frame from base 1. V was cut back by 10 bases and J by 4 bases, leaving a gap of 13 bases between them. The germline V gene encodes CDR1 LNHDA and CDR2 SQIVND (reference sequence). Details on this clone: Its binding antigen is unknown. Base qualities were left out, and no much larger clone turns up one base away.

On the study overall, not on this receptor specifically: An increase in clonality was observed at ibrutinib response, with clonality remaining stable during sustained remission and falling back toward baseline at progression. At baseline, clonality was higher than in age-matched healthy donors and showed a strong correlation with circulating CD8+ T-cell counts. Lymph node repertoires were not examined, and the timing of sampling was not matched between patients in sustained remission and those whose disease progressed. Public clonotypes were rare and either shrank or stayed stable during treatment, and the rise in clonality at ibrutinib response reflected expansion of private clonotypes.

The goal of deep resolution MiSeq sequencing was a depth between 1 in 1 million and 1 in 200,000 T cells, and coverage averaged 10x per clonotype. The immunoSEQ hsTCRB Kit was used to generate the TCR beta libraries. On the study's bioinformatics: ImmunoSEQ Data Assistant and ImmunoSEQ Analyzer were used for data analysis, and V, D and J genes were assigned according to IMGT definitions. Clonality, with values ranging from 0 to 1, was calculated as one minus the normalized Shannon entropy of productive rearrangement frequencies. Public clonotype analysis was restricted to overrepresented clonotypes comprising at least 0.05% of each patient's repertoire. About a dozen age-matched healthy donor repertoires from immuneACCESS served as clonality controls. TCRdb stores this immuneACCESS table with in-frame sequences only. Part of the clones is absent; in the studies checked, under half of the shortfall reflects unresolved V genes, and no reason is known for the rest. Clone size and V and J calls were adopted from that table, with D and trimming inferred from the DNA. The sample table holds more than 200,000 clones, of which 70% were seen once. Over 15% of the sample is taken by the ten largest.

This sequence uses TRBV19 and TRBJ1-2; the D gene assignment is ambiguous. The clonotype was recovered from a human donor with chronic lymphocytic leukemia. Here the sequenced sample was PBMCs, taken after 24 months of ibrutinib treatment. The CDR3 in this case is CATSGQIYGYTF. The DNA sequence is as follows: TGTGCCACCAGTGGGCAGATCTATGGCTACACCTTC.